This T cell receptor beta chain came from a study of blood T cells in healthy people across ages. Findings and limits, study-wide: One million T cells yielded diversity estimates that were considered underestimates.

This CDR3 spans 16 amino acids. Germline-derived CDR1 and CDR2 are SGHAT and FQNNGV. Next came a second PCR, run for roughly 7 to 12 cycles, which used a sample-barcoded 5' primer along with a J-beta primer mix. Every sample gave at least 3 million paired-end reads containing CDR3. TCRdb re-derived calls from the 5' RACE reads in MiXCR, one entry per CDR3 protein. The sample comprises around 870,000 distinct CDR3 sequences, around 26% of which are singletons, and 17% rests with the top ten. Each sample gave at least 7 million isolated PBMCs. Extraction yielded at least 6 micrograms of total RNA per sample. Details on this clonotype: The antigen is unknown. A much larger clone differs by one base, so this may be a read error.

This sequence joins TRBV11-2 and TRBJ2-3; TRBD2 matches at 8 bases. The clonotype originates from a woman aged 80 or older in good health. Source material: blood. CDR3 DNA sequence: TGTGCCAGCAGCTCACGGGACCTCCGGGAGGGAGATGCGCAGTATTTT. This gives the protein CASSSRDLREGDAQYF.